The 15 T cell receptor beta chains listed next were all sequenced from one sample in a study of vaccination effects on CD4 cells after COVID-19. Before sequencing took place, the ViraFEST assay used viral peptide pools to expand antigen-specific CD4+ T cells. At the end of nine to ten days of culture, CD4+ T cells were isolated. Subjects were given two BNT162b2 or mRNA-1273 vaccine doses. Antigens for these TCRs are unknown. Produced via immunoSEQ multiplex PCR; TCRdb's table is partial and in-frame only. The profile shows 30,000 to 35,000 clones, about four fifths of them singletons. Sequencing was performed on CD4+ T cells from PBMCs cultured with HCoV-NL63 spike peptides, taken after COVID-19 vaccination. The receptor set was obtained from a human donor who received a COVID-19 vaccine. Some clones in this sample may be carry-over from other donors' samples.

The chain recombines TRBV6-6 with TRBJ1-5; 7 bases line up with TRBD1. Germline V lookup: CDR1 MNHNY, CDR2 SVGAGI (reference sequence). The ends lost 6 bases at V and 2 bases at J; junction bases unmatched: 7. The CDR3 consists of 15 residues. CDR3 protein: CASRLDRAGNQPQHF. The DNA for the CDR3 is TGTGCCAGCAGACTCGACAGGGCGGGCAATCAGCCCCAGCATTTT.

J is TRBJ2-5 and V is TRBV5-1; weak D call: TRBD2 (5 bases). Germline CDR1 reads SGHRS; CDR2 reads YFSETQ. V lost 0 bases and J 1 base, leaving 13 bases between the germline ends. The CDR3 loop spans 16 amino acids. CDR3 sequence reads: CASSLATSLRQETQYF. Here the CDR3 DNA reads TGCGCCAGCAGCTTGGCCACTAGTCTACGCCAAGAGACCCAGTACTTC.

The chain links TRBV28 to TRBJ1-5, with unresolved D. Germline-derived CDR1 and CDR2 are MDHEN and SYDVKM. Trimming shortened V by 6 bases and J by 7 bases, and 10 bases separated the two germline ends. The CDR3 is 12 residues long. The CDR3 nucleotides read TGTGCCAGCAGACGGTCGGGACAGCCCCAGCATTTT. Amino acid sequence: CASRRSGQPQHF.

This clone has a single count. This chain joins TRBV5-8 and TRBJ2-1, with 8 positions matching TRBD1. V gave up 1 base and J gave up 6 bases; unmatched junction bases: 3. This CDR3 spans 14 amino acids. Germline CDR1 is SGHTS and CDR2 is YDEGEE. CDR3 DNA sequence: TGTGCCAGCAGCTTGTGGACAGGGTTCAATGAGCAGTTCTTC. The encoded protein is CASSLWTGFNEQFF.

This clone was recorded a few times. The rearrangement uses TRBV5-6 and TRBJ2-2, with D perhaps TRBD2 (6 bases). V was trimmed by 4 bases and J by 4 bases, leaving 14 bases between them. Germline assignment: CDR1 SGHDT and CDR2 YYEEEE. The CDR3 is made up of 15 amino acids. In DNA, the CDR3 is TGTGCCAGCAGCGGCGCCGGGACTTTCACCGGGGAGCTGTTTTTT. Translating it yields CASSGAGTFTGELFF.

The chain is built from TRBV6-6 and TRBJ2-3; unclear D gene. V lost 6 bases, J lost 1 base, and 5 bases lay in between. Looked up from germline, CDR1 is MNHNY and CDR2 is SVGAGI (reference sequence). The CDR3 spans 12 residues. Here the CDR3 DNA reads TGTGCCAGCAGGCAAGGCACAGATACGCAGTATTTT. Protein product: CASRQGTDTQYF.

The chain employs TRBV19 and TRBJ1-5; the D is unclear. CDR1 LNHDA and CDR2 SQIVND come from the germline V gene (reference sequence). The CDR3 runs 14 residues. V was shortened by 2 bases and J by 1 base, with 6 bases between the two germline ends. The CDR3 loop reads CASSIISSNQPQHF. Written as DNA, the CDR3 is TGTGCCAGTAGTATAATTTCCAGCAATCAGCCCCAGCATTTT.

CDR3 protein: CASSLTHRGRWGTEAFF. The CDR3 bases are TGTGCCAGTAGTCTAACCCACAGGGGGCGGTGGGGCACTGAAGCTTTCTTT. The chain joins TRBV19 to TRBJ1-1; 9 bases line up with TRBD1. Per the germline V gene, CDR1 is LNHDA and CDR2 is SQIVND (reference sequence). The CDR3 covers 17 residues. V dropped 5 bases and J dropped 4; count of bases not matched to a gene: 14.

This chain joins TRBV15 and TRBJ2-5; 8 bases agree with TRBD1. Unmatched junction bases numbered 2, after V lost 1 base and J lost 4 bases. The germline CDR1 and CDR2 sequences are LNHNV and YYDKDF (reference sequence). There are 14 residues in the CDR3. In DNA form, the CDR3 reads TGTGCCACCAGCAGAGCTGGACAGGGAGAGACCCAGTACTTC. As protein: CATSRAGQGETQYF.

The J gene is TRBJ1-4, the V gene TRBV2; D unclear. The CDR3 totals 14 residues. The V end lost 6 bases, the J end lost 0 bases, and 8 bases lay between the germline ends. Germline loops: CDR1 SNHLY, CDR2 FYNNEI. CDR3 in amino acids: CASSLLPTNEKLFF. The CDR3 nucleotides are TGTGCCAGCAGCCTGCTCCCAACTAATGAAAAACTGTTTTTT.

This clone has more than one count but fewer than ten. The rearrangement joins TRBV3-1 (or the pseudogene TRBV3-2) to TRBJ2-3; D remains unclear. Per the germline V gene, CDR1 is LGHDT and CDR2 is YNNKEL (reference sequence). The V and J ends lost 5 bases and 4 bases respectively, with 7 bases between them. The CDR3 sequence is 12 residues long. CDR3 bases: TGTGCCAGCAGCTACGATGCAGATACGCAGTATTTT. This translates into CASSYDADTQYF.

This clone was counted once. This chain connects TRBV11-2 to TRBJ2-2; D ambiguous. This CDR3 comprises 14 residues. Germline CDR1 is SGHAT and CDR2 is FQNNGV. V was shortened by 2 bases and J by 2 bases, with 6 bases between the two germline ends. CDR3 nucleotides: TGTGCCAGCAGCTTACGCCACAACACCGGGGAGCTGTTTTTT. The encoded protein is CASSLRHNTGELFF.

V usage is TRBV7-3 and J usage is TRBJ2-2; D is uncertain. Germline CDR1 SGHTA, CDR2 FQGTGA. V lost 1 base to trimming and J lost 0 bases, with 18 bases between them. The CDR3 is 19 residues long. CDR3 sequence: CASSLKVGVGQPNTGELFF. In DNA, the CDR3 is TGTGCCAGCAGCTTAAAAGTTGGGGTTGGGCAGCCGAACACCGGGGAGCTGTTTTTT.

Here the CDR3 reads CASSYGFDSTDTQYF. CDR3 nucleotides: TGTGCCAGCTCATACGGGTTTGATAGCACAGATACGCAGTATTTT. The gene calls are TRBV18 and TRBJ2-3; D uncertain. Germline-derived CDR1 and CDR2 are KGHSH and LQKENI. This CDR3 is 15 amino acids long. V lost 5 bases and J lost 0, with 12 bases in between. The complete variable domain, with remaining parts taken from reference TRBV18 and TRBJ2-3, reads NAGVMQNPRHLVRRRGQEARLRCSPMKGHSHVYWYRQLPEEGLKFMVYLQKENIIDESGMPKERFSAEFPKEGPSILRIQQVVRGDSAAYFCASSYGFDSTDTQYFGPGTRLTVL.

The chain has TRBV19 and TRBJ1-5; D uncertain. This CDR3 region has 15 residues. Trimming took 8 bases from V and 10 from J, leaving 24 bases between them. Germline V gene sequence: CDR1 LNHDA, CDR2 SQIVND (reference sequence). CDR3 sequence reads: CASGPLSPSIFPQHF. As DNA, the CDR3 is TGTGCCAGTGGGCCCCTCAGCCCTTCGATATTTCCCCAGCATTTT.